The 20 T cell receptor beta chains below come from one sample, sequenced in a study of beta chain features in type 1 diabetes. All of the isolated RNA was reverse transcribed, so expressed TCRB transcripts were sequenced. Assay: immunoSEQ multiplex PCR; the TCRdb copy retains only in-frame clones and omits some. In the table there are roughly 450,000 clones, about 10% of which are singletons. Specimen: naive CD4+ T cells from blood. The origin of the receptors is a woman younger than 35 in good health.

The chain recombines TRBV5-1 with TRBJ2-5; D possibly corresponds to TRBD2 (5 bases). The CDR3 is 15 amino acids. Between the trimmed V and J ends, which lost 0 bases and 5 bases, there was a span of 14 bases. Per germline, CDR1 SGHRS and CDR2 YFSETQ. CDR3 sequence reads: CASSLVLGVGETQYF. CDR3 nucleotides: TGCGCCAGCAGCTTGGTTCTGGGAGTCGGCGAGACCCAGTACTTC. Combining the CDR3 with reference TRBV5-1 and TRBJ2-5 gives the whole variable domain KAGVTQTPRYLIKTRGQQVTLSCSPISGHRSVSWYQQTPGQGLQFLFEYFSETQRNKGNFPGRFSGRQFSNSRSEMNVSTLELGDSALYLCASSLVLGVGETQYFGPGTRLLVL.

The sample holds a few counts of this clone. This chain uses TRBV14 with TRBJ1-2; D unclear. CDR1 SGHDN and CDR2 FVKESK come from the germline V gene. This CDR3 has 16 amino acids. V lost 3 bases and J lost 4, with 18 bases in between. The CDR3 here is CASSHGRRTPSYGYTF. DNA for the CDR3: TGTGCCAGCAGCCACGGACGGAGGACCCCTAGCTATGGCTACACCTTC.

At least ten counts were recorded for this clone. The chain recombines TRBV30 with TRBJ2-2; D is possibly TRBD2 (5 bases). Germline CDR1 is GTSNPN and CDR2 is SVGIG (reference sequence). V lost 0 bases and J lost 6, with 11 bases in between. This CDR3 has 14 residues. The CDR3 loop reads CAWSVLVGAGELFF. In DNA, the CDR3 is TGTGCCTGGAGTGTACTGGTGGGAGCCGGGGAGCTGTTTTTT.

This clone was seen a few times. The V gene is TRBV9, the J gene TRBJ2-5; D remains ambiguous. Germline-derived CDR1 and CDR2 are SGDLS and YYNGEE. Between the trimmed V and J ends, which lost 0 bases and 7 bases, there was a span of 7 bases. CDR3 length: 12 residues. CDR3 in amino acids: CASSVGEGTQYF. The CDR3 nucleotides read TGTGCCAGCAGCGTAGGAGAAGGGACCCAGTACTTC.

This clone was recorded a few times. This chain uses TRBV4-1 with TRBJ1-4, with 7 nucleotides matching TRBD1. The CDR3 consists of 15 residues. Germline trimming cut 0 bases from V and 8 bases from J; bases unmatched to any gene: 6. Looked up from germline, CDR1 is MGHRA and CDR2 is YSYEKL. CDR3 protein: CASSQDRGRWEKLFF. As DNA, the CDR3 is TGCGCCAGCAGCCAAGATAGGGGGCGGTGGGAAAAACTGTTTTTT.

This clone was seen a few times. The V gene is TRBV4-2, the J gene TRBJ1-2, with no clear D. Trimming took 1 base from V and 9 from J, leaving 12 bases between them. The CDR3 extends over 13 amino acids. Germline CDR1 LGHNA, CDR2 YNFKEQ. CDR3 in DNA: TGTGCCAGCAGCCAAGGTCGTTCCGGGCGCTACACCTTC. This codes for CASSQGRSGRYTF.

This clone appeared a few times. The chain employs TRBV28 and TRBJ2-7, with D unresolved. Trimming removed 5 bases from V and 1 base from J, with 6 bases in between. The CDR3 is 12 residues long. Germline loops: CDR1 MDHEN, CDR2 SYDVKM. The CDR3 region has the DNA TGTGCCAGCAGTCCAGGATCCTACGAGCAGTACGTC. Its translation is CASSPGSYEQYV.

This clone has a handful of counts. The chain recombines TRBV7-2 with TRBJ2-2, with D uncertain. The CDR3 contains 12 residues. The germline V gene encodes CDR1 SGHTA and CDR2 FQGNSA. V shed 6 bases and J shed 4 bases, with 6 bases lying between them. As DNA, the CDR3 is TGTGCCAGCAGTTCCTTCACCGGGGAGCTGTTTTTT. This encodes CASSSFTGELFF.

This clone came up a few times. The chain has TRBV4-1 and TRBJ1-2, with TRBD1 as a possible D gene (5 bases). The length of the CDR3 is 19 residues. Trimming left V 2 bases short and J 0 bases short, with 22 bases between. Germline assignment: CDR1 MGHRA and CDR2 YSYEKL. CDR3 sequence (DNA): TGCGCCAGCAGCCAACCACTAAGGGGACGAAGGGACGCTAACTATGGCTACACCTTC. It codes for CASSQPLRGRRDANYGYTF.

The CDR3 protein is CSTWARGGSYNEQFF. For the CDR3, the DNA is TGCAGCACCTGGGCCAGGGGAGGCTCCTACAATGAGCAGTTCTTC. This chain links TRBV29-1 with TRBJ2-1, with D perhaps TRBD1 or TRBD2 (6 bases each). This CDR3 has 15 amino acids. The germline V and J ends were trimmed by 8 bases and 0 bases, with 17 bases remaining between them. Germline V gene sequence: CDR1 SQVTM, CDR2 ANQGSEA.

This clone was detected only a few times. The chain has TRBV7-9 and TRBJ1-1, with no clear D. This CDR3 is 13 amino acids long. The V gene lost 3 bases and the J gene lost 2 bases, with 7 bases spanning the gap. Germline assignment: CDR1 SEHNR and CDR2 FQNEAQ (reference sequence). The CDR3 DNA follows: TGTGCCAGCAGCTTCACAGCAAACACTGAAGCTTTCTTT. Translating gives CASSFTANTEAFF.

This clone was detected a few times. The chain recombines TRBV7-2 with TRBJ2-7, with a tentative D call TRBD1 (5 bases). This CDR3 spans 13 amino acids. V was cut by 2 bases and J by 3 bases, with 8 bases left in between. Germline CDR1 is SGHTA and CDR2 is FQGNSA. CDR3 protein: CASSLKGDYEQYV. Written as DNA, the CDR3 is TGTGCCAGCAGCTTAAAAGGGGACTACGAGCAGTACGTC.

This clone was observed a handful of times. This chain uses TRBV28 with TRBJ2-1, with 10 positions matching TRBD1. The germline CDR1 and CDR2 sequences are MDHEN and SYDVKM. There are 15 residues in the CDR3. V dropped 8 bases and J dropped 8; count of bases not matched to a gene: 12. CDR3 amino acids: CASRNLLDRGDEQFF. Written as DNA, the CDR3 is TGTGCCAGCCGAAACCTCCTGGACAGGGGGGATGAGCAGTTCTTC.

The V call is TRBV14, the J call TRBJ2-7; 8 positions agree with TRBD1. Per germline, CDR1 SGHDN and CDR2 FVKESK. The CDR3 is 14 amino acids. The ends lost 4 bases at V and 1 base at J; junction bases unmatched: 3. The CDR3 region is CASSRDRSSYEQYV. In nucleotides, the CDR3 is TGTGCCAGCAGCCGGGACAGGTCATCCTACGAGCAGTACGTC.

This clone occurred a few times. The rearrangement uses TRBV4-3 and TRBJ2-7, with a weak D call TRBD2 (6 bases). V was cut by 6 bases and J by 2 bases, with 11 bases left in between. Germline V gene lookup returns CDR1 LGHNA and CDR2 YSLEER. The CDR3 runs 13 residues. CDR3 sequence: CASSGPGAYEQYF. The CDR3 nucleotides read TGCGCCAGCAGTGGGCCGGGGGCCTACGAGCAGTACTTC.

This clone was seen a handful of times. The V call is TRBV19, the J call TRBJ2-1; maybe TRBD1 (6 bases). Trimming took 7 bases from V and 4 from J, leaving 17 bases between them. The germline V gene has CDR1 LNHDA and CDR2 SQIVND (reference sequence). This CDR3 region has 15 residues. CDR3 DNA sequence: TGTGCCAGTAATGCCGGGACACACTCTTACAATGAGCAGTTCTTC. Its translation: CASNAGTHSYNEQFF.

This clone was found a few times. This chain joins TRBV27 and TRBJ2-1; 12 nucleotides line up with TRBD2. Germline values: CDR1 MNHEY, CDR2 SMNVEV (reference sequence). This CDR3 contains 17 residues. Trimming cost V 6 bases and J 6 bases; bases outside gene matches: 12. This CDR3 reads CASRQTTSGSIGNEQFF. The DNA for the CDR3 is TGTGCCAGCAGGCAGACGACTAGCGGGAGCATAGGCAATGAGCAGTTCTTC.

In its sample, this clone was seen a few times. Here the CDR3 reads CASSPAGVETQYF. DNA of the CDR3: TGTGCCAGCAGTCCCGCAGGGGTAGAGACCCAGTACTTC. The V call is TRBV27, the J call TRBJ2-5; TRBD1 is a possible D gene (6 bases). V was cut by 5 bases and J by 4 bases, with 11 bases left in between. This CDR3 has 13 residues. Germline CDR1 and CDR2: MNHEY and SMNVEV (reference sequence).

The V and J genes are TRBV2 and TRBJ2-3, with 9 nucleotides matching TRBD2. Germline values: CDR1 SNHLY, CDR2 FYNNEI. Unmatched junction bases numbered 7, after V lost 6 bases and J lost 0 bases. The CDR3 consists of 16 residues. Here the CDR3 reads CASRLAGIPSTDTQYF. The CDR3 bases are TGTGCCAGCAGGCTAGCGGGGATACCTAGCACAGATACGCAGTATTTT.

This clone was picked up a small number of times. The chain has TRBV28 and TRBJ1-1; no definite D call. Per germline, CDR1 MDHEN and CDR2 SYDVKM. The CDR3 is made up of 13 amino acids. Trimming shortened V by 8 bases and J by 1 base, and 11 bases separated the two germline ends. The CDR3 nucleotides are TGTGCCAGCTCCGCCCCCGGGAACACTGAAGCTTTCTTT. It is translated as CASSAPGNTEAFF. Full variable domain (missing parts from reference TRBV28 and TRBJ1-1): DVKVTQSSRYLVKRTGEKVFLECVQDMDHENMFWYRQDPGLGLRLIYFSYDVKMKEKGDIPEGYSVSREKKERFSLILESASTNQTSMYLCASSAPGNTEAFFGQGTRLTVV.